These T cell receptor beta chains were read from a single sample in a study of blood T cell repertoires in COVID-19. Only in-frame clones appear in the TCRdb table, and some are missing; sequencing was by immunoSEQ multiplex PCR. The top ten hold roughly 12% of the sample, which has approximately 440,000 clones, approximately 90% seen once. Sequencing input: peripheral blood. The receptors were sampled from a woman between 45 and 60 years old with COVID-19, enrolled during active disease. Each CDR3 is given with its conserved first and last residue. Fields, in order: D gene, J gene, V gene, clone size, CDR3 DNA, CDR3 protein. The D gene is left open where the match is weak. The size field is filled for only some rows; it gives once, few, many or a size class.

d_call: TRBD2
j_call: TRBJ2-6
v_call: TRBV5-4
clone_size: -
cdr3_nt: TGTGCCAGCAGCGCACGGGCTAGCGGGGGGCACAACGTCCTGACTTTC
cdr3_aa: CASSARASGGHNVLTF

d_call: TRBD1
j_call: TRBJ1-6
v_call: TRBV6-6
clone_size: -
cdr3_nt: TGTGCCAGCAGTGTACAGGGGGCATATTCACCCCTCCACTTT
cdr3_aa: CASSVQGAYSPLHF

d_call: -
j_call: TRBJ2-1
v_call: TRBV19
clone_size: -
cdr3_nt: TGTGCCAGTAGCGTCCGCAGGCGCAGTGGTGAGCAGTTCTTC
cdr3_aa: CASSVRRRSGEQFF

d_call: TRBD1
j_call: TRBJ1-1
v_call: TRBV11-2
clone_size: -
cdr3_nt: TGTGCCAGCAGCTTGGACAGGGACGCTGAAGCTTTCTTT
cdr3_aa: CASSLDRDAEAFF

d_call: -
j_call: TRBJ1-4
v_call: TRBV18
clone_size: -
cdr3_nt: TGTGCCACTAAACCATCCGACAGGTCAACTAATGAAAAACTGTTTTTT
cdr3_aa: CATKPSDRSTNEKLFF

d_call: -
j_call: TRBJ1-2
v_call: TRBV4-2
clone_size: -
cdr3_nt: TGTGCCAGCAGCCAAGCGCAAGCCTATGGCTACACCTTC
cdr3_aa: CASSQAQAYGYTF

d_call: -
j_call: TRBJ1-6
v_call: TRBV18
clone_size: -
cdr3_nt: TGTGCCAGCTCACCACGGGTGGAGAATTCACCCCTCCACTTT
cdr3_aa: CASSPRVENSPLHF

d_call: TRBD2
j_call: TRBJ2-7
v_call: TRBV11-2
clone_size: -
cdr3_nt: TGTGCCAGCAGCTTAGCCCCACTTGGGAGGGGTAGTCCCTACGAGCAGTACTTC
cdr3_aa: CASSLAPLGRGSPYEQYF

d_call: TRBD1
j_call: TRBJ1-2
v_call: TRBV5-1
clone_size: -
cdr3_nt: TGCGCCAGCAGCTTGTTTGGACAGGGGCCGCCCGGGTATGGCTACACCTTC
cdr3_aa: CASSLFGQGPPGYGYTF

d_call: -
j_call: TRBJ2-6
v_call: TRBV27
clone_size: -
cdr3_nt: TGTGCCAGCACCTCGAAGGGGACAGGGGCCAACGTCCTGACTTTC
cdr3_aa: CASTSKGTGANVLTF

d_call: TRBD1
j_call: TRBJ2-2
v_call: TRBV29-1
clone_size: -
cdr3_nt: TGCAGCGTTGAAGAAGGGCAGGGGGCCGGGGAGCTGTTTTTT
cdr3_aa: CSVEEGQGAGELFF

d_call: TRBD1
j_call: TRBJ2-7
v_call: TRBV7-9
clone_size: -
cdr3_nt: TGTGCCAGCAGCATGTCGGGACAGGGGGTGAACGAGCAGTACTTC
cdr3_aa: CASSMSGQGVNEQYF

d_call: -
j_call: TRBJ1-4
v_call: TRBV9
clone_size: -
cdr3_nt: TGTGCCAGCAGCGTAGCTACCGGAGGGGCAGGAGAAAAACTGTTTTTT
cdr3_aa: CASSVATGGAGEKLFF

d_call: TRBD1
j_call: TRBJ1-2
v_call: TRBV24-1
clone_size: -
cdr3_nt: TGTGCCACCGGACAGGGAGGCGGCTACACCTTC
cdr3_aa: CATGQGGGYTF

d_call: -
j_call: TRBJ2-2
v_call: TRBV6-5
clone_size: -
cdr3_nt: TGTGCCAGCATCCCAACACCGAACACCGGGGAGCTGTTTTTT
cdr3_aa: CASIPTPNTGELFF

d_call: TRBD1
j_call: TRBJ2-6
v_call: TRBV9
clone_size: -
cdr3_nt: TGTGCCAGCAGCGTAGCTGGACAGGGGATTTACCAGCGGGGAGAGGATGGGGCCAACGTCCTGACTTTC
cdr3_aa: CASSVAGQGIYQRGEDGANVLTF

d_call: TRBD1
j_call: TRBJ2-1
v_call: TRBV9
clone_size: -
cdr3_nt: TGTGCCAGCAGCGAAATGACAGGGTCCAATGAGCAGTTCTTC
cdr3_aa: CASSEMTGSNEQFF

d_call: TRBD2
j_call: TRBJ2-1
v_call: TRBV5-1
clone_size: -
cdr3_nt: TGCGCCAGCAGCTTAGGCGGGGGGGCCAGGAATGAGCAGTTCTTC
cdr3_aa: CASSLGGGARNEQFF

d_call: TRBD1
j_call: TRBJ1-2
v_call: TRBV30
clone_size: -
cdr3_nt: TGTGCCTGGGGGAATGGACAGGGCGGGATCTCCTTC
cdr3_aa: CAWGNGQGGISF

d_call: -
j_call: TRBJ1-4
v_call: TRBV11-2
clone_size: -
cdr3_nt: TGTGCCAGCAGCGACACAGGTGGTACTAATGAAAAACTGTTTTTT
cdr3_aa: CASSDTGGTNEKLFF

d_call: -
j_call: TRBJ2-7
v_call: TRBV5-1
clone_size: -
cdr3_nt: TGCGCCAGCAGCCTCACTAGCCCGTACGAGCAGTACTTC
cdr3_aa: CASSLTSPYEQYF

d_call: TRBD1
j_call: TRBJ1-1
v_call: TRBV18
clone_size: -
cdr3_nt: TGTGCCAGCTCGCCCGGGACAGGGCGACTGGGAACTGAAGCTTTCTTT
cdr3_aa: CASSPGTGRLGTEAFF

d_call: TRBD1
j_call: TRBJ2-3
v_call: TRBV11-1
clone_size: -
cdr3_nt: TGTGCCAGCAGCGTAGACAGGGAATGGGATACGCAGTATTTT
cdr3_aa: CASSVDREWDTQYF

d_call: -
j_call: TRBJ2-3
v_call: TRBV12-5
clone_size: -
cdr3_nt: TGTGCTAGTGGTTTGGCCCCCGGGGATACGCAGTATTTT
cdr3_aa: CASGLAPGDTQYF

d_call: -
j_call: TRBJ2-1
v_call: TRBV7-2
clone_size: -
cdr3_nt: TGTGCCAGCAGCTTCGTAGGGGTTAACTACAATGAGCAGTTCTTC
cdr3_aa: CASSFVGVNYNEQFF

d_call: -
j_call: TRBJ1-2
v_call: TRBV11-2
clone_size: once
cdr3_nt: TGTGCCAGCAGCTTAGGCGGGGGTGGCTACACCTTC
cdr3_aa: CASSLGGGGYTF

d_call: TRBD1
j_call: TRBJ1-2
v_call: TRBV7-3
clone_size: -
cdr3_nt: TGTGCCAGCAGCCCTTTACAGGGGGCAGGCTACACCTTC
cdr3_aa: CASSPLQGAGYTF

d_call: TRBD1
j_call: TRBJ2-5
v_call: TRBV11-1
clone_size: -
cdr3_nt: TGTGCCAGCACCCAGGGACAGGGGGCGATGCGGACCCAGTACTTC
cdr3_aa: CASTQGQGAMRTQYF

d_call: TRBD2
j_call: TRBJ2-5
v_call: TRBV4-2
clone_size: -
cdr3_nt: TGTGCCAGCAGCGGGAGGAGCGGGGGGCCCCAAGAGACCCAGTACTTC
cdr3_aa: CASSGRSGGPQETQYF

d_call: TRBD2
j_call: TRBJ2-3
v_call: TRBV5-5
clone_size: -
cdr3_nt: TGTGCCAGCAGCTTCGGCGGGGGGGCCACAGATACGCAGTATTTT
cdr3_aa: CASSFGGGATDTQYF

d_call: TRBD2
j_call: TRBJ2-6
v_call: TRBV18
clone_size: -
cdr3_nt: TGTGCCAGCTCACCCCTACTAGCGGGGGATGGGGCCAACGTCCTGACTTTC
cdr3_aa: CASSPLLAGDGANVLTF

d_call: -
j_call: TRBJ1-1
v_call: TRBV4-1
clone_size: once
cdr3_nt: TGCGCCAGCAGCCCCCGTAATAGAGGCGGCACTGAAGCTTTCTTT
cdr3_aa: CASSPRNRGGTEAFF

d_call: TRBD2
j_call: TRBJ2-3
v_call: TRBV11-2
clone_size: -
cdr3_nt: TGTGCCAGCAGCTCGCGGGGGGGCAGCGCAGATACGCAGTATTTT
cdr3_aa: CASSSRGGSADTQYF

d_call: -
j_call: TRBJ2-6
v_call: TRBV5-1
clone_size: -
cdr3_nt: TGCGCCAGCGCCGATCAGTCAGCGGCTGGGGCCAACGTCCTGACTTTC
cdr3_aa: CASADQSAAGANVLTF

d_call: -
j_call: TRBJ1-1
v_call: TRBV4-2
clone_size: -
cdr3_nt: TGTGCCAGCAGCGAACAGGCTTCGAACACTGAAGCTTTCTTT
cdr3_aa: CASSEQASNTEAFF

d_call: -
j_call: TRBJ2-1
v_call: TRBV19
clone_size: -
cdr3_nt: TGTGCCAGTAGTTGGGACATCTCCTACAATGAGCAGTTCTTC
cdr3_aa: CASSWDISYNEQFF

d_call: -
j_call: TRBJ1-1
v_call: TRBV19
clone_size: -
cdr3_nt: TGTGCCAGTAGTATAGGAGCGGGGACTGAAGCTTTCTTT
cdr3_aa: CASSIGAGTEAFF

d_call: -
j_call: TRBJ2-1
v_call: TRBV9
clone_size: -
cdr3_nt: TGTGCCAGCAGTGCCACGAGCTCCTACAATGAGCAGTTCTTC
cdr3_aa: CASSATSSYNEQFF

d_call: -
j_call: TRBJ1-6
v_call: TRBV4-2
clone_size: -
cdr3_nt: TGTGCCAGCAGCCAACCCTTTGAACTAGATACACCCCTCCACTTT
cdr3_aa: CASSQPFELDTPLHF

d_call: -
j_call: TRBJ2-3
v_call: TRBV9
clone_size: -
cdr3_nt: TGTGCCAGCAGCCAAGGGGGGCTAGCGGCAGATACGCAGTATTTT
cdr3_aa: CASSQGGLAADTQYF